This is a list of T cell receptor beta chains from one sample in a study of PD-1 blockade in classical Hodgkin lymphoma. The method was immunoSEQ multiplex PCR; TCRdb's version includes in-frame clones alone and lacks a portion of them. This table has more than 7,500 clones, 60% to 80% appearing once. Sequences were derived from CD4+ T cells from blood, sampled at baseline. The receptors stem from a human donor with classical Hodgkin lymphoma. Each CDR3 is given with its conserved first and last residue. D genes are given only for firm matches. Clone size is given for some rows only: seen once, a few or many times, or a class if the clone is expanded.

TGTGCCAGCAGTTACTATTCTGATTCGACAGGGAGTAAGGGGCAGTACTTC,CASSYYSDSTGSKGQYF,TRBD1,TRBJ2-7,TRBV28,few
TGTGCCAGCAGCTTAGGGGGGTTGGCCAAAAACATTCAGTACTTC,CASSLGGLAKNIQYF,.,TRBJ2-4,TRBV7-9,.
TGTGCCAGCTCTCAGGACAGGGGGCGCGACGAGCAGTACTTC,CASSQDRGRDEQYF,TRBD1,TRBJ2-7,TRBV18,.
TGCGCCAGCAGCTTGATAGGGAGTGGCGAGCAGTACTTC,CASSLIGSGEQYF,.,TRBJ2-7,TRBV5-1,.
TGTGCCAGCAGCTTAGGGGATGGGGCGGACTCAACTAATGAAAAACTGTTTTTT,CASSLGDGADSTNEKLFF,.,TRBJ1-4,TRBV7-9,.
TGTGCCAGCTCAGGGGTTAGCAATCAGCCCCAGCATTTT,CASSGVSNQPQHF,.,TRBJ1-5,TRBV7-9,once
TGTGCCAGCAGTGAAAGGGGGGGCGGAGCCTACGAGCAGTACTTC,CASSERGGGAYEQYF,.,TRBJ2-7,TRBV6-1,.
TGTGCCAGCAGCCACACTACTCGGGAGTACAATGAGCAGTTCTTC,CASSHTTREYNEQFF,.,TRBJ2-1,TRBV5-6,.
TGTGCCAGCAGCAGAGGGGGCTGGGGCACTGAAGCTTTCTTT,CASSRGGWGTEAFF,TRBD1,TRBJ1-1,TRBV6-1,once
TGCAGTGCTAGAGATCACGCGTATTGGATCTTC,CSARDHAYWIF,.,TRBJ2-1,TRBV20-1,.
TGTGCCTGGAGTAGAGGGGAGGGAGGCTACACCTTC,CAWSRGEGGYTF,.,TRBJ1-2,TRBV30,.
TGTGCCAGCAGTCCAGGACTAGCCGGCAATGAGCAGTTCTTC,CASSPGLAGNEQFF,TRBD2,TRBJ2-1,TRBV27,.
TGTGCCATCAGTGAGTCGATTGGCTATGGCTACACCTTC,CAISESIGYGYTF,.,TRBJ1-2,TRBV10-3,.
TGTGCCAGCCTTGCACAGCTGAACACTGAAGCTTTCTTT,CASLAQLNTEAFF,.,TRBJ1-1,TRBV6-5,.
TGCACCAGCAGCCAAGGAGCCAGCGTCAATGAGCAGTTCTTC,CTSSQGASVNEQFF,.,TRBJ2-1,TRBV1,.
TGCAGCTTTTATTTTGACAGGTCCTACACCTTC,CSFYFDRSYTF,.,TRBJ1-2,TRBV29-1,.
TGCAGCGCCCAAGGGGGGACGCCGCAGTATTTT,CSAQGGTPQYF,.,TRBJ2-3,TRBV29-1,.
TGCGCCAGCAGCTTTGACAGCACCGGGGAGCTGTTTTTT,CASSFDSTGELFF,.,TRBJ2-2,TRBV5-1,few
TGTGCCAGCAGTTTCCCTAAAGGGGCGAACTACGAGCAGTACTTC,CASSFPKGANYEQYF,.,TRBJ2-7,TRBV28,once
TGCGCCAGCAGCACTCAGGGAGGCACAGATACGCAGTATTTT,CASSTQGGTDTQYF,.,TRBJ2-3,TRBV5-1,.
TGTGCCAGTGAGGCAGGGGGCCGCGATACGCAGTATTTT,CASEAGGRDTQYF,TRBD1,TRBJ2-3,TRBV19,.
TGTGCCAGCAGTCGGGGACCCCCTTCACCCCTCCACTTT,CASSRGPPSPLHF,.,TRBJ1-6,TRBV2,.
TGTGCCAGCAGTTTCGGGGAAGTCCCCTACGAGCAGTACTTC,CASSFGEVPYEQYF,.,TRBJ2-7,TRBV6-6,.
TGTGCCAGCAGCTTATCTAGCGGGGAGACCCAGTACTTC,CASSLSSGETQYF,TRBD2,TRBJ2-5,TRBV5-5,.
TGTGCCAGCAGTTTCTGGGGGTTATTAACGAGGGGAAATGAAAAACTGTTTTTT,CASSFWGLLTRGNEKLFF,.,TRBJ1-4,TRBV28,.
TGTGCCAGCTCCCTCGACAGGGTTGAAGCTTTCTTT,CASSLDRVEAFF,TRBD1,TRBJ1-1,TRBV18,.
TGTGCCAGCAGCTTAGATGGTAGCGGGAGGCCCTACAATGAGCAGTTCTTC,CASSLDGSGRPYNEQFF,TRBD2,TRBJ2-1,TRBV11-2,.
TGTGCCAGCAAGGAGGGAGCGGGAGGGAGTGCCGGAGAGACCCAGTACTTC,CASKEGAGGSAGETQYF,TRBD2,TRBJ2-5,TRBV9,.
TGCGCCAGCAGCTCCCTAATTACTAGCGGGAGTAAGAAGACCGGGGAGCTGTTTTTT,CASSSLITSGSKKTGELFF,TRBD2,TRBJ2-2,TRBV5-1,.
TGTGCCAGCTCACCACCGCAGTCAACTAATGAAAAACTGTTTTTT,CASSPPQSTNEKLFF,.,TRBJ1-4,TRBV18,.
TGTGCCAGCAGAGAGGGCGGGACCAGCTCCTACGAGCAGTACTTC,CASREGGTSSYEQYF,.,TRBJ2-7,TRBV6-6,.
TGTGCCAGCAGCCAAGGACAGGGGGTGACCTACGAGCAGTACTTC,CASSQGQGVTYEQYF,TRBD1,TRBJ2-7,TRBV4-2,.
TGTGCCAGCAGTAACCACGGGGGCGATTTAACCGGGGAGCTGTTTTTT,CASSNHGGDLTGELFF,.,TRBJ2-2,TRBV6-4,.
TGTGCCAGCAGTGAAACCCCTTGGCTAGCGGCGGGCGAGCAGTACTTC,CASSETPWLAAGEQYF,TRBD2,TRBJ2-7,TRBV2,once
TGTGCCAGCAGCTTGGGATCAACAGGGCGCACTGAAGCTTTCTTT,CASSLGSTGRTEAFF,.,TRBJ1-1,TRBV5-4,.
TGTGCCAGCAGCCCACCGGCCGGGCGGATAGGTGGCTACACCTTC,CASSPPAGRIGGYTF,.,TRBJ1-2,TRBV9,.
TGTGCCAGCAGCCGCGGGGGGGGCTACCAAGAGACCCAGTACTTC,CASSRGGGYQETQYF,TRBD2,TRBJ2-5,TRBV28,.
TGCGCCAGCAGCTCGCGACTAGCGGTAGCACAAGAGACCCAGTACTTC,CASSSRLAVAQETQYF,TRBD2,TRBJ2-5,TRBV4-1,.
TGTGCCAGCAGTTTAGGGGGTTCTAACTATGGCTACACCTTC,CASSLGGSNYGYTF,.,TRBJ1-2,TRBV6-6,.
TGTGCCAGCGCGAAACAAGACTATGGCTACACCTTC,CASAKQDYGYTF,.,TRBJ1-2,TRBV6-1,.
TGTGCCAGCAGCCACCCGACCCCCCTAGCGGGAGGAATGGACAATGAGCAGTTCTTC,CASSHPTPLAGGMDNEQFF,TRBD2,TRBJ2-1,TRBV14,few
TGTGCCAGCAGTCTATCGCAATCTGGGTACGAGCAGTACTTC,CASSLSQSGYEQYF,.,TRBJ2-7,TRBV28,.
TGTGCCAGCAGTTACAGAACTTTCACAGATACGCAGTATTTT,CASSYRTFTDTQYF,.,TRBJ2-3,TRBV6-5,.
TGTGCCAGCTCACGACGTAGCGGGGGTGACTACAATGAGCAGTTCTTC,CASSRRSGGDYNEQFF,TRBD2,TRBJ2-1,TRBV18,.
TGTGCCATCAGTGTCGGACAGGGCAATGAGCAGTTCTTC,CAISVGQGNEQFF,TRBD1,TRBJ2-1,TRBV10-3,.
TGTGCCAGCAGTTCTCGGGGTTCTAACGCCTACAATGAGCAGTTCTTC,CASSSRGSNAYNEQFF,.,TRBJ2-1,TRBV11-3,.